The source of this T cell receptor beta chain is a study of graft-versus-host responses after intestinal transplantation. Whole-study findings and limits: Recipient marrow held GvH clones, some first seen in ileum or blood.

Concerning this clone itself: The antigen is unknown.

TCRdb keeps only in-frame clones here, not all; method: immunoSEQ multiplex PCR. The table shows around 120,000 clones, with roughly 93% occurring only once. Trimming left V 5 bases short and J 4 bases short, with 11 bases between. Germline values: CDR1 MNHEY, CDR2 SMNVEV (reference sequence). The CDR3 runs 14 residues. The sequencing here drew on unstimulated CD4+ T cells sorted from spleen or lymph node cells, taken before intestinal transplant. The source of this sequence is a human donor who received an intestinal transplant. The genes are TRBV27 and TRBJ1-4, with D unclear. This chain's CDR3 is CASSHAARNEKLFF. CDR3 nucleotide sequence: TGTGCCAGCAGTCACGCAGCCCGTAATGAAAAACTGTTTTTT.